Listed here are 3 T cell receptor beta chains from one sample, sequenced in a study of Ad26.COV2.S vaccination and SARS-CoV-2 variants. This table comes from immunoSEQ multiplex PCR, and its TCRdb copy is limited to in-frame clones, with some not included. The sample lists nearly 400,000 clones, 70% to 90% occurring once. Described treatment: around 19 received Ad26.COV2.S at low or high dose, single or two shots; several received placebo; per-sample allocation not given. Sampling happened 63 days after the first vaccine or placebo injection. This sample comprised peripheral blood, obtained in a trial of Ad26.COV2.S vaccine versus placebo. The receptors originated from a person aged 18-60 years who received the Ad26.COV2.S COVID-19 vaccine or a placebo.

The chain carries TRBV11-3 and TRBJ2-7; 10 nucleotides line up with TRBD2. Trimming cost V 0 bases and J 3 bases; bases outside gene matches: 2. This CDR3 region has 15 residues. Germline CDR1 is SGHNT and CDR2 is YENEEA. CDR3 sequence reads: CASSLDLAGVYEQYF. The CDR3, as DNA: TGTGCCAGCAGCTTAGATCTAGCGGGAGTCTACGAGCAGTACTTC.

This chain uses TRBV6-2 or TRBV6-3 with TRBJ2-1, with 9 bases matching TRBD1. The CDR3 spans 15 residues. V trimming: 6 bases; J trimming: 9 bases; junction bases outside the gene matches: 12. Looked up from germline, CDR1 is MNHEY and CDR2 is SVGEGT. CDR3 nucleotides: TGTGCCAGCAGCAAAAGACAGGGGGGAGCGAGTGAGCAGTTCTTC. Its protein is CASSKRQGGASEQFF.

This clone appeared a single time. The CDR3 loop is CASSEWDRGSNQPQHF. The CDR3, as DNA: TGCGCCAGCAGTGAGTGGGACAGGGGAAGCAATCAGCCCCAGCATTTT. This rearrangement joins TRBV10-2 to TRBJ1-5, with 10 nucleotides matching TRBD1. The CDR3 covers 16 residues. With 1 base clipped from V and 1 base from J, the junction kept 1 base outside the gene matches. The V gene's germline CDR1 is WSHSY and CDR2 SAAADI.